This entry describes one TCR beta chain. The target antigen is unknown. Losses at the gene ends were 4 bases for V and 3 bases for J; bases not matched to a gene: 5. This CDR3 has 16 amino acids. This table comes from immunoSEQ multiplex PCR, and its TCRdb copy is limited to in-frame clones, with some not included. The table shows approximately 6,800 clones, with more than 70% occurring only once. Normal lung was sampled as far from the tumour as possible, at least 3 cm. Frozen unsorted single-cell suspensions supplied the genomic DNA. The data are from a study of immune cell composition in non-small cell lung cancer. In the study overall: Tumours were mainly lung adenocarcinoma or squamous cell carcinoma.

Study-wide results and caveats: Clones >0.5% enriched in tumour were rarer in adenocarcinoma (around 35%) than squamous (approximately 80%). It was not proven that tumour-reactive clones equal dominant tumour-associated clones.

This sequence was found in a human donor with non-small cell lung cancer. The sample taken for sequencing was non-adjacent lung tissue. This sequence joins TRBV23-1 and TRBJ1-6, with 8 bases that match TRBD1. TRBV23-1 qualifies as an ORF whose function is uncertain. CDR3 residues: CASSPPDRVYNSPLHF. The CDR3 DNA is TGCGCCAGCAGTCCCCCGGACAGGGTCTATAATTCACCCCTCCACTTT.